This TCR beta chain was sequenced for a study of blood T cells in healthy people across ages. Then a second PCR, running about 7 to 11 cycles, was carried out with a sample-barcoded 5' primer and a J-beta primer mix. TCRdb fed the 5' RACE reads into MiXCR, producing one record per CDR3 protein. Here the sample spans some 760,000 distinct CDR3 sequences, 20% to 25% being singletons. The ends were cut back, 3 bases at V and 2 bases at J, with 12 bases in the middle. The CDR3 loop spans 14 amino acids. CDR1 and CDR2 from the germline V gene are DFQATT and SNEGSKA (reference sequence). The same data also went into a second study, on T cells of mothers and their children.

Sequencing input: blood. The origin of this receptor is a boy between 10 and 17 years old in good health. V is TRBV20-1 and J is TRBJ2-3, with D tentatively TRBD2 (5 bases). The CDR3 nucleotides are TGCAGTGCTAGGGCTTCGAGGGACACAGATACGCAGTATTTT. Translating gives CSARASRDTDTQYF.